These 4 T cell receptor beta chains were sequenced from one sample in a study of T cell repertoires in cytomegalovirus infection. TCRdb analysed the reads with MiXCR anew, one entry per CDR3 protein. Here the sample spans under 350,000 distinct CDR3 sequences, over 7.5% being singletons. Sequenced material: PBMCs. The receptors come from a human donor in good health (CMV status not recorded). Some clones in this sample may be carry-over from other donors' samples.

Written as DNA, the CDR3 is TGTGCCAGCAGCCTTACTGAGGGTATGGGTTCACCCCTCCACTTT. Translated: CASSLTEGMGSPLHF. This chain connects TRBV27 to TRBJ1-6; no clear D. CDR3 length equals 15 residues. Germline V CDR1 and CDR2: MNHEY, SMNVEV (reference sequence). Between the trimmed V and J ends, which lost 6 bases and 9 bases, there was a span of 18 bases.

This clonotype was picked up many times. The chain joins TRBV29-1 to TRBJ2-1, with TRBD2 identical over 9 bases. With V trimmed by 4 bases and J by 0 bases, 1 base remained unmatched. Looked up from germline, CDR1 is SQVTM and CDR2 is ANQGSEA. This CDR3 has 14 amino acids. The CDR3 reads CSVVSGSSYNEQFF. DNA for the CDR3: TGCAGCGTTGTTAGCGGGAGCTCCTACAATGAGCAGTTCTTC.

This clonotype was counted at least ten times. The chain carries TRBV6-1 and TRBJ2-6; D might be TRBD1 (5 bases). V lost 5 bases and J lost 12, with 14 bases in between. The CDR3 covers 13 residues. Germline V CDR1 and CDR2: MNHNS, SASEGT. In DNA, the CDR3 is TGTGCCAGCAGTCCACCAGGGATCTCCGTCCTGACTTTC. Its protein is CASSPPGISVLTF.

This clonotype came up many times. In nucleotides, the CDR3 is TGTGCCAGCAGCCCTTGGACAGGATTTCCCTACGAGCAGTACTTC. It codes for CASSPWTGFPYEQYF. The chain joins TRBV5-6 to TRBJ2-7; 7 bases fit TRBD1. J lost 2 bases, V lost 4 bases, and 9 bases had no gene match. The V gene's germline CDR1 is SGHDT and CDR2 YYEEEE. CDR3 size: 15 residues.